The rows below give T cell receptor beta chains drawn from one sample of a study of early stage breast cancer tumors. Measured with immunoSEQ multiplex PCR; TCRdb has only the in-frame clones, and not every one. Among roughly 30,000 clones listed, about 59% were seen once. The sequenced sample consisted of breast tumor tissue. These receptors were obtained from a person between 50 and 60 years old with breast cancer. Each CDR3 is given with its conserved first and last residue. Fields, in order: V gene, D gene, J gene, clone size, CDR3 protein, CDR3 DNA. A D gene is named only where the DNA matches it firmly. Only some rows state a clone size, as once, few, many or a class for expanded clones.

V: TRBV4-1; D: -; J: TRBJ1-1; size: -; CDR3: CASSLGRQAFF; DNA: TGCGCCAGCAGCCTCGGACGGCAAGCTTTCTTT
V: TRBV7-9; D: -; J: TRBJ2-1; size: -; CDR3: CASSEDSSHPYNEQFF; DNA: TGTGCCAGCAGCGAAGACTCGTCCCATCCTTACAATGAGCAGTTCTTC
V: TRBV2; D: -; J: TRBJ1-3; size: -; CDR3: CASSEGQRSGNTIYF; DNA: TGTGCCAGCAGTGAAGGCCAGCGCTCTGGAAACACCATATATTTT
V: TRBV18; D: TRBD1; J: TRBJ2-2; size: -; CDR3: CASSPDRGGNTGELFF; DNA: TGTGCCAGCTCACCCGACAGGGGTGGGAACACCGGGGAGCTGTTTTTT
V: TRBV7-9; D: -; J: TRBJ1-2; size: once; CDR3: CASSALGAQGYTF; DNA: TGTGCCAGCAGCGCCCTCGGGGCGCAAGGCTACACCTTC
V: TRBV15; D: TRBD2; J: TRBJ2-1; size: -; CDR3: CATANLGEAGGLSFYNEQFF; DNA: TGTGCCACCGCGAATCTAGGGGAGGCGGGAGGGTTGAGCTTCTACAATGAGCAGTTCTTC
V: TRBV7-2; D: -; J: TRBJ2-7; size: once; CDR3: CASSLVARGVDEQYF; DNA: TGTGCCAGCAGCTTAGTGGCCAGGGGAGTGGACGAGCAGTACTTC
V: TRBV19; D: -; J: TRBJ1-4; size: -; CDR3: CASSSVATTNEKLFF; DNA: TGTGCCAGTAGTAGCGTCGCGACAACTAATGAAAAACTGTTTTTT
V: TRBV9; D: -; J: TRBJ2-1; size: -; CDR3: CASSVLPSPRYNEQFF; DNA: TGTGCCAGCAGCGTCCTTCCATCCCCTAGGTACAATGAGCAGTTCTTC
V: TRBV2; D: -; J: TRBJ1-5; size: few; CDR3: CASSLDLQPQHF; DNA: TGTGCCAGCAGTTTAGACCTCCAGCCCCAGCATTTT
V: TRBV2; D: -; J: TRBJ2-2; size: few; CDR3: CASIQDYSIGGELFF; DNA: TGTGCCAGCATCCAGGACTACTCTATTGGCGGGGAGCTGTTTTTT
V: TRBV5-1; D: -; J: TRBJ1-2; size: -; CDR3: CASSLDRPDGYTF; DNA: TGCGCCAGCAGCTTGGACAGGCCTGACGGCTACACCTTC
V: TRBV7-9; D: -; J: TRBJ2-1; size: -; CDR3: CASSLDPTGVGSNEQFF; DNA: TGTGCCAGCAGCTTAGACCCGACGGGGGTAGGGTCCAATGAGCAGTTCTTC
V: TRBV21-1; D: -; J: TRBJ2-4; size: -; CDR3: CASSKEGGGAGGHIQYF; DNA: TGTGCCAGCAGCAAAGAGGGGGGAGGAGCGGGAGGACACATTCAGTACTTC
V: TRBV5-8; D: -; J: TRBJ2-2; size: few; CDR3: CASSLGQNTGELFF; DNA: TGTGCCAGCAGCTTAGGGCAGAACACCGGGGAGCTGTTTTTT
V: TRBV10-3; D: TRBD1; J: TRBJ2-7; size: -; CDR3: CAISESGTGGQQYF; DNA: TGTGCCATCAGTGAGTCGGGGACAGGGGGACAGCAGTACTTC
V: TRBV7-3; D: -; J: TRBJ2-2; size: -; CDR3: CASSLNTGQNTGELFF; DNA: TGTGCCAGCAGCTTAAACACGGGCCAAAACACCGGGGAGCTGTTTTTT
V: TRBV2; D: TRBD2; J: TRBJ2-7; size: -; CDR3: CASTRHPGGPYEQYF; DNA: TGTGCCAGCACCCGACACCCGGGAGGGCCCTACGAGCAGTACTTC
V: TRBV29-1; D: -; J: TRBJ1-2; size: few; CDR3: CSVGAGGYTF; DNA: TGCAGCGTTGGTGCAGGCGGCTACACCTTC
V: TRBV6-6; D: -; J: TRBJ1-1; size: few; CDR3: CASSLQGGTEAFF; DNA: TGTGCCAGCAGTCTTCAGGGCGGCACTGAAGCTTTCTTT
V: TRBV5-4; D: -; J: TRBJ2-2; size: -; CDR3: CASSLDRATGELFF; DNA: TGTGCCAGCAGCTTGGATAGGGCGACCGGGGAGCTGTTTTTT
V: TRBV20-1; D: -; J: TRBJ1-2; size: few; CDR3: CSARVAYGYTF; DNA: TGCAGTGCTAGGGTCGCCTATGGCTACACCTTC
V: TRBV2; D: TRBD1; J: TRBJ1-2; size: -; CDR3: CASSEETGGNYGYTF; DNA: TGTGCCAGCAGTGAAGAAACAGGGGGCAACTATGGCTACACCTTC
V: TRBV30; D: -; J: TRBJ2-7; size: -; CDR3: CAWSRPLSEQYF; DNA: TGTGCCTGGAGCAGGCCCCTCAGCGAGCAGTACTTC
V: TRBV30; D: TRBD1; J: TRBJ1-5; size: many; CDR3: CACTGESNQPQHF; DNA: TGTGCCTGTACAGGGGAAAGCAATCAGCCCCAGCATTTT
V: TRBV9; D: TRBD2; J: TRBJ2-7; size: few; CDR3: CASSAQLAGAEQYF; DNA: TGTGCCAGCAGCGCCCAGCTAGCGGGAGCCGAGCAGTACTTC
V: TRBV7-9; D: -; J: TRBJ1-1; size: -; CDR3: CASRHVMNTEAFF; DNA: TGTGCCAGCAGACACGTCATGAACACTGAAGCTTTCTTT
V: TRBV4-1; D: -; J: TRBJ1-2; size: -; CDR3: CASSKGPGTRGYGYTF; DNA: TGCGCCAGCAGCAAGGGGCCCGGGACTAGGGGCTATGGCTACACCTTC
V: TRBV19; D: -; J: TRBJ2-2; size: -; CDR3: CASRNGLGNTGELFF; DNA: TGTGCCAGTAGAAACGGACTCGGGAACACCGGGGAGCTGTTTTTT
V: TRBV19; D: -; J: TRBJ1-2; size: -; CDR3: CASSTDRTYGYTF; DNA: TGTGCCAGTAGTACCGACAGGACCTATGGCTACACCTTC
V: TRBV5-1; D: -; J: TRBJ1-2; size: few; CDR3: CASRETVGDGYTF; DNA: TGCGCCAGCAGGGAGACAGTTGGGGATGGCTACACCTTC
V: TRBV2; D: -; J: TRBJ2-2; size: -; CDR3: CASKRGNTGELFF; DNA: TGTGCCAGCAAGAGGGGGAACACCGGGGAGCTGTTTTTT
V: TRBV4-1; D: -; J: TRBJ1-3; size: few; CDR3: CASSQESTSGNTIYF; DNA: TGCGCCAGCAGCCAAGAATCGACCTCTGGAAACACCATATATTTT
V: TRBV18; D: TRBD1; J: TRBJ1-2; size: -; CDR3: CASSTGGLLANYGYTF; DNA: TGTGCCAGCTCCACAGGGGGCCTCCTAGCTAACTATGGCTACACCTTC
V: TRBV19; D: -; J: TRBJ2-1; size: few; CDR3: CASSITRVSYNEQFF; DNA: TGTGCCAGTAGTATTACGCGGGTCTCCTACAATGAGCAGTTCTTC
V: TRBV9; D: -; J: TRBJ2-7; size: -; CDR3: CASSVALLPHEQYF; DNA: TGTGCCAGCAGCGTAGCACTCCTCCCCCACGAGCAGTACTTC
V: TRBV6-5; D: TRBD1; J: TRBJ1-2; size: few; CDR3: CASSPKTGAIYGYTF; DNA: TGTGCCAGCAGCCCAAAGACAGGGGCCATCTATGGCTACACCTTC
V: TRBV7-3; D: -; J: TRBJ2-7; size: -; CDR3: CASSLDGVSREQYF; DNA: TGTGCCAGCAGCTTAGATGGAGTAAGTCGCGAGCAGTACTTC
V: TRBV6-5; D: TRBD1; J: TRBJ1-1; size: once; CDR3: CASRGQEVTDTEAFF; DNA: TGTGCCAGCCGGGGACAGGAGGTTACGGACACTGAAGCTTTCTTT
V: TRBV7-8; D: -; J: TRBJ1-2; size: -; CDR3: CASSSRDFGYTF; DNA: TGTGCCAGCAGCTCCCGGGACTTCGGCTACACCTTC
V: TRBV5-1; D: TRBD2; J: TRBJ2-7; size: -; CDR3: CASSLPPSGSYEQYF; DNA: TGCGCCAGCAGCTTGCCCCCTAGCGGCTCCTACGAGCAGTACTTC
V: TRBV5-6; D: -; J: TRBJ2-7; size: -; CDR3: CASSWGLNSYEQYF; DNA: TGTGCCAGCAGCTGGGGACTGAACTCCTACGAGCAGTACTTC
V: TRBV6-4; D: TRBD2; J: TRBJ2-3; size: -; CDR3: CASILSGSIVDTQYF; DNA: TGTGCCAGCATCCTTAGCGGGAGTATTGTAGATACGCAGTATTTT
V: TRBV4-1; D: -; J: TRBJ2-3; size: -; CDR3: CASSQDSNTDTQYF; DNA: TGCGCCAGCAGCCAAGATTCGAACACAGATACGCAGTATTTT